A single sample is the source of the 23 T cell receptor beta chains below, sequenced in a study of OX40 agonist ivuxolimab in advanced cancers. Only in-frame clones appear in the TCRdb table, and some are missing; sequencing was by immunoSEQ multiplex PCR. The sample contains approximately 82,000 clones, more than 75% of which appear only once. The sample was CD4+ or CD8+ T cells sorted from blood, taken in a trial of the OX40 agonist ivuxolimab. These receptor sequences come from an adult with an advanced solid tumor such as melanoma, head and neck, liver or kidney cancer.

The DNA for the CDR3 is TGTGCCAGTAGTCTCCCAAGGAGCTCTGGGGCCAACGTCCTGACTTTC. Protein product: CASSLPRSSGANVLTF. This rearrangement joins TRBV19 to TRBJ2-6; no firm D call. The CDR3 is 16 residues long. CDR1 and CDR2 (germline): LNHDA, SQIVND (reference sequence). Trimming took 5 bases from V and 0 from J, leaving 11 bases between them.

J is TRBJ2-3 and V is TRBV5-1; no firm D call. This CDR3 has 16 amino acids. The germline V gene has CDR1 SGHRS and CDR2 YFSETQ. V was cut by 4 bases and J by 0 bases, with 15 bases left in between. This CDR3 reads CASSPGRLSSTDTQYF. CDR3 in DNA: TGCGCCAGCAGCCCAGGACGGCTGTCTAGCACAGATACGCAGTATTTT.

The chain employs TRBV4-1 and TRBJ1-4, with D possibly matching TRBD1 (5 bases). The CDR3 sequence is 15 residues long. Trimming cost V 4 bases and J 3 bases, with 12 bases left between them. The germline gives CDR1 MGHRA, CDR2 YSYEKL. The CDR3 loop reads CASSPQGPSNEKLFF. The CDR3 DNA follows: TGCGCCAGCAGCCCGCAGGGTCCCTCTAATGAAAAACTGTTTTTT.

This clone was found a few times. The chain employs TRBV28 and TRBJ2-3, with 9 positions matching TRBD2. Germline lookup yields CDR1 MDHEN and CDR2 SYDVKM. The CDR3 is made up of 16 amino acids. The ends lost 4 bases at V and 3 bases at J; junction bases unmatched: 8. CDR3 nucleotide sequence: TGTGCCAGCAGTTCCCCAGGTAGCGGGAGAACAGATACGCAGTATTTT. Translating gives CASSSPGSGRTDTQYF.

The chain carries TRBV4-2 and TRBJ1-2, with D maybe TRBD1 (5 bases). CDR3 length equals 14 residues. The germline V gene has CDR1 LGHNA and CDR2 YNFKEQ. Trimming cost V 4 bases and J 4 bases, with 13 bases left between them. The chain's CDR3 is CASSPEGRVYGYTF. CDR3 DNA sequence: TGTGCCAGCAGCCCAGAGGGGCGGGTCTATGGCTACACCTTC.

CDR3 loop: CAILTQGRDEQFF. DNA of the CDR3: TGTGCCATCCTCACGCAGGGGAGGGATGAGCAGTTCTTC. The J gene is TRBJ2-1, the V gene TRBV28; D may be TRBD2 (7 bases). The V end lost 10 bases, the J end lost 8 bases, and 18 bases lay between the germline ends. The CDR3 contains 13 residues. CDR1 and CDR2 from the germline V gene are MDHEN and SYDVKM. The full variable domain, in which reference TRBV28 and TRBJ2-1 provide the parts outside the CDR3, is DVKVTQSSRYLVKRTGEKVFLECVQDMDHENMFWYRQDPGLGLRLIYFSYDVKMKEKGDIPEGYSVSREKKERFSLILESASTNQTSMYLCAILTQGRDEQFFGPGTRLTVL.

Turning to this clone: This may arise from a read error, as a much more abundant clone is one base away. The J gene is TRBJ1-1, the V gene TRBV7-5. TRBV7-5 is a documented pseudogene. This CDR3 is 14 amino acids long. In nucleotides, the CDR3 is TGTGTCAGAAGCTTTATGGAGGGAAGCACTGAAGCTTTCTTT. As protein: CVRSFMEGSTEAFF.

The chain recombines TRBV30 with TRBJ2-2; TRBD1 matches at 10 bases. Trimming took 0 bases from V and 5 from J; bases not matched to a gene: 6. CDR3 size: 16 residues. The germline V gene encodes CDR1 GTSNPN and CDR2 SVGIG (reference sequence). CDR3: CAWSVSWTGGTGELFF. DNA of the CDR3: TGTGCCTGGAGTGTTTCTTGGACAGGGGGGACCGGGGAGCTGTTTTTT.

The rearrangement uses TRBV7-3 and TRBJ2-6; a possible D gene is TRBD2 (7 bases). Germline loops: CDR1 SGHTA, CDR2 FQGTGA. This CDR3 is 16 amino acids long. With 5 bases removed from V and 2 bases from J, the gap between germline ends came to 13 bases. The CDR3, as DNA: TGTGCCAGCAGCGCCCGAGGGGGGGCTGGGGCCAACGTCCTGACTTTC. Its protein is CASSARGGAGANVLTF.

V gene TRBV4-1 combines with J gene TRBJ2-3; 12 bases are a match to TRBD2. The CDR3 consists of 15 residues. Germline V gives CDR1 MGHRA, CDR2 YSYEKL. The V gene end was trimmed by 4 bases and the J gene end by 3 bases; junction bases not matched to a gene: 2. This CDR3 is CASSPTSGRTDTQYF. The CDR3 nucleotides read TGCGCCAGCAGCCCCACTAGCGGGAGGACAGATACGCAGTATTTT.

V and J are TRBV29-1 and TRBJ2-1; TRBD2 matches 12 bases. With 6 bases clipped from V and 0 bases from J, the junction kept 3 bases outside the gene matches. This CDR3 region has 15 residues. Germline CDR1 and CDR2: SQVTM and ANQGSEA. In DNA form, the CDR3 reads TGCAGCGTCGCGACTAGCGGGGGCTCCTACAATGAGCAGTTCTTC. Protein product: CSVATSGGSYNEQFF.

The CDR3 here is CASSQGQGHNEQFF. CDR3 in DNA: TGTGCCAGCAGCCAGGGACAGGGTCACAATGAGCAGTTCTTC. The genes are TRBV7-9 and TRBJ2-1; 9 nucleotides align to TRBD1. Germline V gives CDR1 SEHNR, CDR2 FQNEAQ (reference sequence). This CDR3 comprises 14 residues. J lost 5 bases, V lost 5 bases, and 4 bases had no gene match.

This chain links TRBV6-6 with TRBJ1-2, with D unresolved. The germline V gene encodes CDR1 MNHNY and CDR2 SVGAGI (reference sequence). The CDR3 extends over 13 amino acids. Trimming removed 0 bases at V and 8 bases at J, with 10 bases between. The CDR3 nucleotides read TGTGCCAGCAGTTACTCTGAACAAGGGGGCTACACCTTC. Protein: CASSYSEQGGYTF.

The chain carries TRBV6-5 and TRBJ2-1, with unresolved D. CDR1 MNHEY and CDR2 SVGAGI come from the germline V gene. V lost 2 bases and J lost 4, with 6 bases in between. This CDR3 region has 13 residues. This CDR3 reads CASSYDGYNEQFF. The CDR3 nucleotides read TGTGCCAGCAGTTACGACGGATACAATGAGCAGTTCTTC.

This chain uses TRBV7-2 with TRBJ1-1; TRBD1 aligns across 9 bases. CDR3 size: 13 residues. The germline V gene has CDR1 SGHTA and CDR2 FQGNSA. V lost 5 bases, J lost 6 bases, and 4 bases stayed unmatched. The CDR3 sequence is CASSRQGESEAFF. The CDR3 DNA follows: TGTGCCAGCAGCCGACAGGGGGAATCTGAAGCTTTCTTT.

The table lists this clone with many counts. The V call is TRBV19, the J call TRBJ1-5; no definite D call. The germline gives CDR1 LNHDA, CDR2 SQIVND (reference sequence). The CDR3 has 15 residues. The V end lost 5 bases, the J end lost 0 bases, and 11 bases lay between the germline ends. In nucleotides, the CDR3 is TGTGCCAGTAGTCTGGACGGCTATAGCAATCAGCCCCAGCATTTT. It yields the protein CASSLDGYSNQPQHF.

The sample holds a few counts of this clone. The chain employs TRBV28 and TRBJ1-2, with 7 bases lining up with TRBD1. Losses at the gene ends were 5 bases for V and 5 bases for J; bases not matched to a gene: 5. The CDR3 has 13 amino acids. CDR1 and CDR2 (germline): MDHEN, SYDVKM. Here the CDR3 reads CASSNPRGYGYTF. DNA for the CDR3: TGTGCCAGCAGTAACCCCAGGGGGTATGGCTACACCTTC.

The chain carries TRBV5-6 and TRBJ2-2; D not resolved. V was shortened by 4 bases and J by 5 bases, with 6 bases between the two germline ends. CDR3 length: 12 residues. Per germline, CDR1 SGHDT and CDR2 YYEEEE. Here the CDR3 DNA reads TGTGCCAGCAGCCTCCCGACCGGGGAGCTGTTTTTT. It encodes CASSLPTGELFF.

The V gene is TRBV10-3, the J gene TRBJ2-7; unclear D gene. Trimming removed 10 bases from V and 7 bases from J, with 20 bases in between. Germline loops: CDR1 ENHRY, CDR2 SYGVKD. The CDR3 sequence is 13 residues long. CDR3 protein: CATMSSSLGEQYF. The CDR3 DNA follows: TGTGCCACCATGTCATCCTCACTGGGAGAGCAGTACTTC.

The chain carries TRBV20-1 and TRBJ2-7; the D gene is possibly TRBD2 (5 bases). The CDR3 sequence is 11 residues long. CDR1 DFQATT and CDR2 SNEGSKA come from the germline V gene (reference sequence). V lost 3 bases to trimming and J lost 3 bases, with 6 bases between them. DNA of the CDR3: TGCAGTGCTAGTGAGGGCTACGAGCAGTACTTC. Amino acids: CSASEGYEQYF.

This chain connects TRBV7-2 to TRBJ2-1, with 14 bases aligning to TRBD2. CDR3 length: 18 residues. The germline V gene has CDR1 SGHTA and CDR2 FQGNSA. The junction had 4 bases not matched to a gene; V was cut back by 1 base and J by 2 bases. Here the CDR3 reads CASSLGGTSGRAYNEQFF. CDR3 nucleotides: TGTGCCAGCAGCTTAGGGGGGACTAGCGGGAGAGCCTACAATGAGCAGTTCTTC.

V and J are TRBV5-1 and TRBJ1-2, with D perhaps matching TRBD1 (6 bases). There are 15 residues in the CDR3. V was shortened by 4 bases and J by 1 base, with 14 bases between the two germline ends. Germline values: CDR1 SGHRS, CDR2 YFSETQ. CDR3 region: CASSIDRPDNYGYTF. In DNA form, the CDR3 reads TGCGCCAGCAGCATCGACAGGCCCGATAACTATGGCTACACCTTC.

V and J are TRBV9 and TRBJ1-4; D is uncertain. Germline CDR1 is SGDLS and CDR2 is YYNGEE. The CDR3 consists of 15 residues. V shed 3 bases and J shed 0 bases, with 9 bases lying between them. CDR3 amino acids: CASSASSATNEKLFF. Written as DNA, the CDR3 is TGTGCCAGCAGCGCCAGCTCAGCAACTAATGAAAAACTGTTTTTT.